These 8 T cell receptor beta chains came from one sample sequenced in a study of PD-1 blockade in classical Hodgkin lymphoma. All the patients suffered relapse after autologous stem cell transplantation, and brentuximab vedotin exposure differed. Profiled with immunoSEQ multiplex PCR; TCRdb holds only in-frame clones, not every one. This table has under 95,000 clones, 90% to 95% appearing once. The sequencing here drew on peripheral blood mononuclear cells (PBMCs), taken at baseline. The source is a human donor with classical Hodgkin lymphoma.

The CDR3 loop is CASSLGQGLKGGPYQPQHF. DNA of the CDR3: TGTGCCAGTAGTTTGGGACAGGGTCTAAAAGGGGGGCCGTATCAGCCCCAGCATTTT. V usage is TRBV19 and J usage is TRBJ1-5; TRBD1 agrees at 9 bases. This CDR3 is built from 19 residues. The germline V gene encodes CDR1 LNHDA and CDR2 SQIVND (reference sequence). V was clipped by 5 bases and J by 5 bases; unmatched bases: 19.

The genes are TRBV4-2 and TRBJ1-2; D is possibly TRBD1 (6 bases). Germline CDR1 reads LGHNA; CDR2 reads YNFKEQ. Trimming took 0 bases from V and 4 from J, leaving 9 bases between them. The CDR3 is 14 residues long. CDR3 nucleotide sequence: TGTGCCAGCAGCCAAGATTTGGACAGCTATGGCTACACCTTC. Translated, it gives CASSQDLDSYGYTF.

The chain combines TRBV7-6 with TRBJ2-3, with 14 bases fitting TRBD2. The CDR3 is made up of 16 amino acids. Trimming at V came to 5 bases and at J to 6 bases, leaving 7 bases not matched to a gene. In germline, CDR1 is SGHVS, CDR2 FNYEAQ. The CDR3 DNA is TGTGCCAGCAGCCCCCGGACTAGCGGGAGGCTGGATACGCAGTATTTT. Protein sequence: CASSPRTSGRLDTQYF.

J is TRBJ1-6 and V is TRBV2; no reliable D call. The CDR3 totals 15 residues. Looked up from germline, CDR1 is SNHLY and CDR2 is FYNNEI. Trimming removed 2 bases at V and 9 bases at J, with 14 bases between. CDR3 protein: CASSEFGGISSPLHF. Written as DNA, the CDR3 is TGTGCCAGCAGTGAATTCGGTGGAATTAGTTCACCCCTCCACTTT.

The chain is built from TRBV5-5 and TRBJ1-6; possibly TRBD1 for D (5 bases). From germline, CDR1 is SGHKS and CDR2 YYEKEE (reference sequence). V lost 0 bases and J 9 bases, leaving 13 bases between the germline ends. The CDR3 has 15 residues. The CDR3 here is CASSLAQSGGSPLHF. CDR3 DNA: TGTGCCAGCAGCTTGGCACAGTCCGGGGGTTCACCCCTCCACTTT.

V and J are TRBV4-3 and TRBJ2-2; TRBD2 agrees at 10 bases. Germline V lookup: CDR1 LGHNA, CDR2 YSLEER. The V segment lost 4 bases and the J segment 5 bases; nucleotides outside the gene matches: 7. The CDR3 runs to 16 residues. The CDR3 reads CASSPVAGGRTGELFF. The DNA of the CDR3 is TGCGCCAGCAGCCCTGTAGCGGGGGGTCGGACCGGGGAGCTGTTTTTT.

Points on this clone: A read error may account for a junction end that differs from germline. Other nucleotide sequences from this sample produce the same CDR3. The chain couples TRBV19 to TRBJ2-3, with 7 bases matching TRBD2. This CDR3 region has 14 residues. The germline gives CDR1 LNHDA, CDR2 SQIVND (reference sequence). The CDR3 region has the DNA TGTGGCGACTTAGCGGGCAATAGCACGGATACGCAGTATTTT. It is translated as CGDLAGNSTDTQYF.

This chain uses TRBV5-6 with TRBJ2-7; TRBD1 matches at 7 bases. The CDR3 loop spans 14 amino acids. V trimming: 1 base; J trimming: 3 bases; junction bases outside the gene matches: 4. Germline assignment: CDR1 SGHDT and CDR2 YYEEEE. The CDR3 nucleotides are TGTGCCAGCAGCTTGTTCCAGGGGGACTACGAGCAGTACTTC. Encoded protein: CASSLFQGDYEQYF. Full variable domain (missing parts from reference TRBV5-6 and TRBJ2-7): DAGVTQSPTHLIKTRGQQVTLRCSPKSGHDTVSWYQQALGQGPQFIFQYYEEEERQRGNFPDRFSGHQFPNYSSELNVNALLLGDSALYLCASSLFQGDYEQYFGPGTRLTVT.